The present entry profiles one T cell receptor beta chain with its context. Its antigen is unknown. No base quality values were provided; no much bigger clone lies one nucleotide off. In light of the paper, this sample's time point label describes: baseline before first vaccination. Vaccinee samples were obtained from the UK trials COV001 and COV002, which included a single-blind randomized controlled phase 2/3 trial of AZD1222 (ChAdOx1 nCoV-19) in healthy adults. For TCRbeta chain sequencing, PBMC samples from trial participants were taken at day 0 and at day 28 after the second dose. This sample is drawn from a study of T cell responses to AZD1222 COVID-19 vaccine (TCRdb year 2021). Regarding the complete study: AZD1222 recipients with second doses at about 4 weeks or about 12 weeks were pooled, because spike-specific TCR depth and breadth did not differ between schedules. Trial participants were enrolled by age into subgroups of 18-55, 56-69 and 70-plus years, and 148, 28 and 57 TCR-sequenced participants, respectively, were included in these subgroups. TCR sequencing was performed for 230 to 250 trial participants, of whom 200 to 220 were given two doses of AZD1222 and roughly 25 were given two doses of MenACWY control vaccine.

The CDR3 regions of human TCRbeta chains were analyzed by immunosequencing. Under the source paper's analysis protocol: TCRs in the repertoires were matched against a reference library of SARS-CoV-2-specific TCRs that had been generated with the MIRA antigen-specificity platform. Breadth meant the fraction of unique TCRs that were SARS-CoV-2-associated, whereas depth meant the fraction of total T cells that were SARS-CoV-2-associated. Using the MIRA data, every spike-specific TCR was mapped to the spike region that the TCR reacted to and assigned to either a CD4 or a CD8 class. Log10-transformed breadth and depth values were compared by one-way ANOVA with Sidak's multiple comparisons tests. The table comes from immuneACCESS by way of TCRdb, which keeps in-frame sequences with V and J called. Part of the clones is missing from these tables; in studies checked, under half for an unresolved V gene and the rest for unknown reasons. V, J and clone size are taken as reported in that table, and D and trimming were inferred from the DNA itself. Across this sample there are tens of thousands of clones, with approximately 80% seen only once. The ten most abundant clones make up around an eighth of the sample.

CDR1 and CDR2 are drawn from the germline V gene: KGHDR, SFDVKD. The CDR3 starts with the cysteine, ends with the phenylalanine, and has 14 residues. Only the CDR3 DNA is retained, 42 bases long and in frame from the first base. Relative to germline, V is missing 2 bases and J is missing 10 bases, with 8 bases of the junction outside any gene match. Overall study outcomes, separate from this receptor: After two AZD1222 doses, both the breadth and the depth of spike-specific TCRs were significantly higher than at day 0 and than in MenACWY recipients. Epitopes outside the regions mutated in the B.1.351 and B.1.1.7 variants were reportedly recognized by nearly half of the unique spike-specific TCRs. The 56-69-year group was small, and its depth increase did not reach significance, likely because of low power. Participants were mostly white British and included more females than males, and it was suggested by the authors that clonal diversity may have been underestimated. Conclusions about previously exposed vaccinees were limited because only a handful of AZD1222 recipients were SARS-CoV-2 seropositive at baseline. The whole spike protein was spanned by vaccine-associated CD4 TCRs, and dominant responses were seen in regions 160-218 and 743-854. Because no day 14 peak-response samples were available, repertoires were characterized only after the peak T cell response.

The TCR comes from an adult in good health. Recombination linked TRBV24-1 to TRBJ1-1; 8 bases in the junction line up with TRBD1. Material: peripheral blood, obtained on day 0 of AZD1222 vaccination. The DNA reads as follows: TGTGCCACCAGTGATTCGGACAGGGTCTCGGGAGCTTTCTTT. It specifies CATSDSDRVSGAFF.